This T cell receptor beta chain was found in a study of blood T cells in healthy people across ages. The second PCR ran about 6 to 12 cycles with a sample-barcoded 5' primer and J-beta primers. In TCRdb, the 5' RACE reads were re-called with MiXCR into one record per CDR3 protein. Among more than 650,000 distinct CDR3 sequences listed, 22% were seen once. Comment on this clonotype: The antigen is undetermined.

Whole-study results and caveats: Diversity estimated from one million T cells was considered an underestimate.

The CDR3 is made up of 15 amino acids. Germline V lookup: CDR1 LNHDA, CDR2 SQIVND (reference sequence). The source of this sequence is a man aged 65-85 years in good health. Sequencing was done on a sample of blood. This chain links TRBV19 with TRBJ2-5, with D possibly being TRBD1 (6 bases). The end of the DNA is better explained by TRBJ2-7, so the J call may be wrong. CDR3: CASSIQIGQNYEQYF. Here the CDR3 DNA reads TGTGCCAGTAGTATACAAATTGGACAGAACTACGAGCAGTACTTC.